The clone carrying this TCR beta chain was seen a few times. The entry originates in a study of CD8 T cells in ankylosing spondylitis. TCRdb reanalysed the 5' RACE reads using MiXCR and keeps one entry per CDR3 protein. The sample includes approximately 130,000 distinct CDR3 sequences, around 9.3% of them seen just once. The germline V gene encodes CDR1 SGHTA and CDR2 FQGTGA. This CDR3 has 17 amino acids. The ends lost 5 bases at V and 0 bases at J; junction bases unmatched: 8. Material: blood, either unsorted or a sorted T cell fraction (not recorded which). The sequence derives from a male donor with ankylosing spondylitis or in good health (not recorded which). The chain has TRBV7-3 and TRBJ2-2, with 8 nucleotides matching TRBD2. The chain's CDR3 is CASSPKRLAPNTGELFF. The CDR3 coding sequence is TGTGCCAGCAGCCCAAAACGACTAGCGCCGAACACCGGGGAGCTGTTTTTT.